This section outlines one TCR beta chain sequence together with its context. Antigen unknown. These gene names are mouse names. The read falls 4 residues short of the CDR3 end, and the missing part is taken from the germline J gene. These data originate in a study of CD8+ T cells in alopecia areata. General study findings and limits: There were also resident alphabeta T cells of normal skin sequenced in scalp samples.

RNA was isolated and reverse transcribed to cDNA, the sequencing template. The method was immunoSEQ multiplex PCR; TCRdb's version includes in-frame clones alone and lacks a portion of them. The sample contains around 300,000 clones, none occurring once; about 1.2% lies in the top ten. This CDR3 has 17 amino acids. Germline CDR1 reads NSQYPW; CDR2 reads LRSPGD (reference sequence). Germline trimming cut 1 base from V and 0 bases from J; bases unmatched to any gene: 6. Separation of pooled cutaneous lymph node cells was by sorting with CD4, CD8alpha, NKG2D, NKG2ACE and other markers. Sample: CD4+ T cells sorted from a lymph node. The chain carries TRBV1 and TRBJ2-3; 8 bases line up with TRBD2. The sequence derives from a C3H/HeJ mouse with alopecia areata. The strain's MHC haplotype is H2-k. The CDR3 protein is CTCSAVMGGSSAETLYF. CDR3 DNA, as far as it was read: TGCACCTGCAGTGCAGTGATGGGGGGGTCTAGTGCAGAA.